Here is one T cell receptor (beta chain) with its context. No antigen is known for it. Base qualities are not at hand, and no much larger clone is one base apart. This entry comes from a study of cytomegalovirus exposure and HLA in healthy donors (dated by TCRdb to the late 2010s). At the level of the whole study: In an earlier analysis of 450 to 750 of the donors, approximately 300 Gb of sequence data and 100 million or so unique TCR beta sequences from about 190 million T cells were reported. An early release covering roughly 580 HLA-typed donors comprised approximately 300 gigabases of sequencing data and roughly 86 million unique TCR sequences. Among the approximately 430 genotyped donors, around 81% belonged to the genetic ancestry cluster associated with self-reported Caucasian donors. The study aimed to test whether cataloging public T cell receptors could reveal signatures of past pathogen exposure. The T cell repertoires of 670 or so subjects were profiled by immunosequencing and related to cytomegalovirus serostatus. A separate validation cohort of roughly 130 different subjects was used in addition to the roughly 720-subject first cohort. High-throughput TCR immunosequencing, statistical association of individual TCRs with disease status, and machine learning were combined to predict cytomegalovirus infection status. A later analysis re-examined previously published TCR beta repertoires from over 500 donors and added high-resolution HLA genotyping to investigate patterns of TCR occurrence. Rather than drawing on any new phenotypic data, the later analysis identified candidate immune exposures from TCR beta sequences and the way those sequences occurred across donors. An earlier analysis of 587 of the donors applied high-throughput TCR beta sequencing to assess whether each TCR beta V gene segment acted as functional or pseudogenic. Donor age, sex, ethnicity and CMV serostatus were compiled alongside the repertoire data. A later genetic analysis took genome-wide SNP genotypes for about three fifths of the roughly 700 donors and used that subset as a discovery cohort. All discovery cohort repertoires had been generated using a single sequencing platform. HLA typing covered class I and class II loci at four-digit resolution. Typing coverage varied by locus: roughly 629-630 donors for A, B, C, DRB1 and DQB1; approximately 560 for DQA1; more than 600 for DPA1; approximately 450 for DPB1. Because of strong linkage in the cohort, four or five DR-DQ haplotypes were treated as single units for association and clustering. On average, roughly 250,000 unique TCR beta nucleotide sequences were sequenced per donor among a few hundred genotyped donors of the cohort, with approximately 18% of those sequences being non-productive. Results the study describes overall, beyond this receptor: In a later analysis, HLA-associated TCR beta chains were found to be more clonally expanded and to have lower generation probabilities than equally common non-associated chains. Sequencing depth was assumed to be roughly uniform across donors in the presence/absence analyses, though that assumption may not hold. In an earlier analysis of about 550 of the donors, most TCR beta V segments were observed in productive rearrangements about 87% or about 30% of the time, broadly matching IMGT annotations. A further reported finding was that TCR beta sequences accurately predicted the HLA-A and HLA-B alleles for most subjects in the first cohort. Assigning TCR associations to individual alleles was difficult when HLA alleles, especially DR and DQ, strongly co-occurred. The authors suggested that the approach could potentially be extended to other disease states and immunological phenotypes. In a later analysis, TCR association rates were found to vary across HLA loci, with the most associated TCRs seen for DRB1 alleles and the fewest for HLA-C alleles. A total of fewer than 200 TCR beta chains were listed by the study as associated with cytomegalovirus. Because HLA typing was unavailable for some donors at each locus, only the typed subset was used in association tests. Several of the top co-occurrence clusters appeared to be linked to parvovirus B19, influenza, CMV and Epstein-Barr virus, according to a later analysis. Some IMGT-functional V segments, including TRBV6-2 and TRBV6-3, could not be distinguished by the 87-base-pair reads and were therefore excluded. Correlated functional status among segregating V segments might reflect linkage disequilibrium, but an unknown experimental factor could not be ruled out. An association between a missense DCLRE1C variant and V-gene and J-gene trimming of TCR beta chains was found in a later genetic analysis and replicated in an independent cohort. The sequencing pipeline was judged likely to have produced a cluster of highly shared sequence variants as a technical artifact. Most TCR sequences were observed very rarely across donors, whereas some public TCRs were present in many individuals. The earlier analysis of about 600 of the donors excluded over 15 rarely observed V segments, including chromosome 9 orphons, because counts were too low. At a false discovery rate of 0.05, a later analysis linked some 17,000 TCR beta sequences to specific HLA alleles. Immune exposure information for the cohort was limited to CMV serostatus. Most CMV-associated TCR beta chains appeared to be HLA-restricted in a later analysis, and the HLA associations seemed to be driven largely by CMV exposure. A few of the identified cytomegalovirus-associated TCR beta chains were confirmed in vitro to be specific for cytomegalovirus antigens. Only TCR beta chains were sequenced in this cohort, and the absence of alpha or paired-chain data limited detectable features. The classifier was reported to diagnose cytomegalovirus status with high specificity and sensitivity in both the original and validation cohorts. According to a later genetic analysis, donors in an Asian-associated ancestry cluster had fewer N-insertions in productive TCRs than the roughly 670-donor mean.

In total, roughly 710 healthy bone marrow donors made up the cohort. All cohort members were sampled while nominally healthy, although unrecorded immune exposures were likely present. The donor was CMV seronegative and belonged to the group of under 400 seronegative cohort members. A peripheral blood sample was provided by each donor, and peripheral blood mononuclear cells were used for TCR beta sequencing. The Qiagen DNeasy Blood Extraction Kit was used to extract genomic DNA from the blood cell samples. Trimmed from V: 4 bases; trimmed from J: 7 bases; junction bases lacking a gene match: 6. CDR1 and CDR2, looked up from the germline V gene, are MGHRA and YSYEKL. The CDR3 measures 15 amino acids from cysteine to phenylalanine. CDR3 DNA is the only sequence kept; it has 45 bases, read in frame from the first base. Libraries were built with the immunoSEQ multiplex PCR assay. The multiplex PCR relied on a mix of 60 forward primers for TCR Vbeta segments and 13 reverse primers for TCR Jbeta segments. The CDR3 region of rearranged TCR beta genes was amplified from genomic DNA with a multiplex PCR assay. The Illumina HiSeq System was used to sequence the amplified TCR beta libraries as 87-base-pair reads. In the source study's methods: In a later analysis, tens of millions of unique TCR beta chains were counted across the 500 to 850 repertoires, and about 10 million of these chains were shared by at least two donors. To remove PCR and sequencing errors, raw reads were error-corrected and collapsed into unique sequences using a nearest-neighbor algorithm that merged closely related sequences. CDR3 sequences were aligned to IMGT reference sequences to assign V, D and J gene segments. Each retained sequence needed at least a six-nucleotide match to both a V gene segment and a J gene segment. Rearrangements were called productive when the CDR3 lacked stop codons and stayed in frame with V and J; all others were non-productive. CDR3 was defined according to IMGT convention as the region running from the second conserved V-encoded cysteine to the conserved J-encoded phenylalanine. The earlier analysis of fewer than 750 of the donors excluded sequences that lacked an unambiguous match to a single V gene segment. In an earlier analysis of around 600 of the donors, V segments were called functional above 56.7% productive rearrangements and were called segregating when the between-donor standard deviation exceeded 5%. A statistical classification framework was built to diagnose cytomegalovirus status from the catalog of TCR beta chain sequences. In a later analysis, TCR nucleotide sequences were compared against IMGT/GENE-DB human TR gene sequences so that V and J genes could be assigned. The TCRdist pipeline was used in a later analysis to assign CDR3 sequences and most-parsimonious VDJ recombination scenarios. In a later analysis, each TCR beta chain was defined by its CDR3 amino acid sequence together with its V-gene family, and reads lacking a unique V-gene family were excluded. To address suspected cross-contamination and a sequencing artifact, a later analysis removed 592 highly shared, low-generation-probability nucleotide sequences. In a later analysis, a clonal expansion index was calculated for each public chain from normalized within-repertoire ranks of inferred template counts. In a later analysis, generation probabilities were computed using a VDJ recombination model fitted to out-of-frame rearrangements, and the results were checked against IGoR. In a later analysis, hypergeometric tests were used to score TCR-TCR, TCR-HLA and TCR-CMV co-occurrence, with a repertoire-size bias correction applied to TCR pairs. False discovery rates were estimated in a later analysis by permuting HLA or CMV assignments 20 times. In a later analysis, co-occurring TCRs were grouped using DBSCAN, with TCRdist sequence similarity added in when clustering inside HLA-allele-positive subsets. Repertoires with fewer than 30,000 or more than 120,000 public chains were left out of co-occurrence clustering, as were about 5 repertoires with anomalous nucleotide sharing. TCRdb took this table from immuneACCESS and kept in-frame rearrangements with V and J called. Such tables lack part of the clones; where checked against another copy, unresolved V genes explain under half of the gap, and the rest is unexplained. Clone size and the V and J calls come from that table; the DNA yielded D and trimming. This sample is represented by under 200,000 clones; around 80% of them were singletons. Together, the top ten hold approximately 2.4% of the sample.

This TCR came from a woman aged 45-65 years in good health and CMV-seronegative. Sequenced input: PBMCs. The V and J genes are TRBV4-1 and TRBJ1-5, with 11 bases matching TRBD1. In nucleotide form, the sequence is TGCGCCAGCAGCCCCCCGGGACAGGGGGGACAGCCCCAGCATTTT. It is translated as CASSPPGQGGQPQHF.